The rows below give T cell receptor beta chains drawn from one sample of a study of blood T cell repertoires in COVID-19. Clones were read by immunoSEQ multiplex PCR, and TCRdb kept only the in-frame ones, dropping some. The table records under 110,000 clones, over 80% of them present only once. Sequenced sample: peripheral blood. Receptors originate from a man over 45 with active COVID-19. CDR3s include the opening cysteine and the closing phenylalanine or tryptophan. A D gene is named only where the DNA matches it firmly. Clone size appears in some rows only: once, few, many, or a class for an expanded clone.

V gene	clone size	CDR3 length	J gene	D gene	CDR3 DNA	CDR3 protein
TRBV10-3	-	16	TRBJ1-5	TRBD1	TGTGCCATCAGTGAGATGGGACAGGGAGGCAATCAGCCCCAGCATTTT	CAISEMGQGGNQPQHF
TRBV28	-	13	TRBJ2-5	-	TGTGCCAGCAGCTGGACAGTAGCGGAGACCCAGTACTTC	CASSWTVAETQYF
TRBV2	once	12	TRBJ2-1	-	TGTGCCAGCAGTGAACAGCGCGCCGAGCAGTTCTTC	CASSEQRAEQFF
TRBV28	-	13	TRBJ1-5	-	TGTGCCAGCAGCCAGGGAGGGAATCAGCCCCAGCATTTT	CASSQGGNQPQHF
TRBV5-1	-	14	TRBJ2-1	TRBD2	TGCGCCAGCAGCTCCGGGGACTACATCAATGAGCAGTTCTTC	CASSSGDYINEQFF
TRBV5-4	-	14	TRBJ2-1	TRBD1	TGTGCCAGCAGCTGGACAGGGTCCTACAATGAGCAGTTCTTC	CASSWTGSYNEQFF
TRBV7-8	-	14	TRBJ1-4	-	TGTGCCAGCAGCTTCTCCCTGGGCAGTGAAAAACTGTTTTTT	CASSFSLGSEKLFF
TRBV10-3	-	18	TRBJ2-6	-	TGTGCCATCAGTGAGTCACGGAGCGGGTCCTCTGGGGCCAACGTCCTGACTTTC	CAISESRSGSSGANVLTF
TRBV5-1	-	15	TRBJ2-7	TRBD1	TGCGCCAGCAGCTTGGCCGGGACAGGGGTTAACGAGCAGTACTTC	CASSLAGTGVNEQYF
TRBV5-1	-	15	TRBJ2-7	TRBD2	TGCGCCAGCGGAGTAGCGGGGGGAAGCTCCTACGAGCAGTACTTC	CASGVAGGSSYEQYF
TRBV10-3	-	13	TRBJ2-5	TRBD1	TGTGCCATCAGTACGACAGGGAAGGAGACCCAGTACTTC	CAISTTGKETQYF
TRBV5-1	-	15	TRBJ1-1	-	TGCGCCAGCAGCTTCTCACAGGTCAAGAACACTGAAGCTTTCTTT	CASSFSQVKNTEAFF
TRBV28	-	15	TRBJ2-1	TRBD2	TGTGCCAGCAGGTGGACTAGCGGGAGAGTTAGTGAGCAGTTCTTC	CASRWTSGRVSEQFF
TRBV6-2/TRBV6-3	-	13	TRBJ1-5	-	TGTGCCAGCAACCCAGACAGAGTTCAGCCCCAGCATTTT	CASNPDRVQPQHF
TRBV3-1/TRBV3-2	-	15	TRBJ1-2	-	TGTGCCAGCAGCCCGCAACAGGGCCCCACCTATGGCTACACCTTC	CASSPQQGPTYGYTF
TRBV7-3	-	14	TRBJ1-6	-	TGTGCCAGCAGCTTGGGAGTTTCAAATTCACCCCTCCACTTT	CASSLGVSNSPLHF
TRBV28	-	20	TRBJ1-4	TRBD1	TGTGCCAGCAGCTGGGGGAGGGACAGGGGGCCAGGATCTCAGAATGAAAAACTGTTTTTT	CASSWGRDRGPGSQNEKLFF
TRBV18	-	14	TRBJ2-5	-	TGTGCCAGCTCACCAGGACGGGGAGTAGAGACCCAGTACTTC	CASSPGRGVETQYF
TRBV6-1	few	16	TRBJ2-5	TRBD2	TGTGCCAGCAGTGAAGCTGAAGCGGGAGGGGGAGGGACCCAGTACTTC	CASSEAEAGGGGTQYF
TRBV6-1	-	15	TRBJ1-3	-	TGTGCCAGCAGTGATGCGGGGTTTGGGGGAAACACCATATATTTT	CASSDAGFGGNTIYF
TRBV24-1	-	16	TRBJ2-1	TRBD2	TGTGCCACCAGTGATCCAGCGGGAGGGTCCTACAATGAGCAGTTCTTC	CATSDPAGGSYNEQFF
TRBV2	-	13	TRBJ2-5	TRBD2	TGTGCCATGAGATCTAGCGGTCAAGAGACCCAGTACTTC	CAMRSSGQETQYF
TRBV24-1	-	12	TRBJ2-5	TRBD1	TGTGCCACCGGGACAGGCCAAGAGACCCAGTACTTC	CATGTGQETQYF
TRBV9	-	18	TRBJ2-2	TRBD2	TGTGCCAGCAGCGTAGGACTAGCGGGAGGAGTTGGCACCGGGGAGCTGTTTTTT	CASSVGLAGGVGTGELFF